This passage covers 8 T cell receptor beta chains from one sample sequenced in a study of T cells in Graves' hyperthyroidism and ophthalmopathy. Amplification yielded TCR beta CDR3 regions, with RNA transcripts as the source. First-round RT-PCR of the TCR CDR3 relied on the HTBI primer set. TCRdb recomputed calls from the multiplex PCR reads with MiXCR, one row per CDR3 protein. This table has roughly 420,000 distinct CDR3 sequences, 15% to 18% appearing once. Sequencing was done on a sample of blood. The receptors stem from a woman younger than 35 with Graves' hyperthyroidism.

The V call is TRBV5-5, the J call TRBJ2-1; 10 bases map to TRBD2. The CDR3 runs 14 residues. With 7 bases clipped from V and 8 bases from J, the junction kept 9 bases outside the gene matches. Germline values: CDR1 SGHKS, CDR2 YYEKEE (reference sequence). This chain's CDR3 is CASESGRARDEQFF. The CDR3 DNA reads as TGTGCCAGCGAAAGCGGGAGGGCCAGGGATGAGCAGTTCTTC.

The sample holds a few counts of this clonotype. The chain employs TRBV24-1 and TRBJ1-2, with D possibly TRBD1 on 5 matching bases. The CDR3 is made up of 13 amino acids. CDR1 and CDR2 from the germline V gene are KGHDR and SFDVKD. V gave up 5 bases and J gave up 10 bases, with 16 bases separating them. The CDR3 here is CATSGRGDEDYTF. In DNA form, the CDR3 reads TGTGCCACCAGTGGGCGGGGGGACGAGGACTACACCTTC.

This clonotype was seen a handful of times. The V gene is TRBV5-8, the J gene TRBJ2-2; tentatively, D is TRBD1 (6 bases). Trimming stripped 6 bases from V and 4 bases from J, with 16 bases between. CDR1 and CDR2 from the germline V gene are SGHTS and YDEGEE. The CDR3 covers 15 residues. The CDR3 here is CASTTTGTITGELFF. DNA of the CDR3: TGTGCCAGCACCACCACCGGGACAATCACCGGGGAGCTGTTTTTT. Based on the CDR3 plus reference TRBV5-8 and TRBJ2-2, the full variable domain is EAGVTQSPTHLIKTRGQQATLRCSPISGHTSVYWYQQALGLGLQFLLWYDEGEERNRGNFPPRFSGRQFPNYSSELNVNALELEDSALYLCASTTTGTITGELFFGEGSRLTVL.

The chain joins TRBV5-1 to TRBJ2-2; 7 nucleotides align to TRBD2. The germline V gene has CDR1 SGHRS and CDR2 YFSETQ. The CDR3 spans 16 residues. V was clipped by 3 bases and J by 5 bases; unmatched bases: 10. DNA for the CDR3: TGCGCCAGCAGCTCCCAGGCGGGAGCGGGGACCGGGGAGCTGTTTTTT. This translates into CASSSQAGAGTGELFF. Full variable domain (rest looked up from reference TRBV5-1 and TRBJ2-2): KAGVTQTPRYLIKTRGQQVTLSCSPISGHRSVSWYQQTPGQGLQFLFEYFSETQRNKGNFPGRFSGRQFSNSRSEMNVSTLELGDSALYLCASSSQAGAGTGELFFGEGSRLTVL.

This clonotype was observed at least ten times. The CDR3 DNA is TGTGCCAGCAGTCCGGGGGGGGCAACTAATGAAAAACTGTTTTTT. The encoded protein is CASSPGGATNEKLFF. This chain joins TRBV27 and TRBJ1-4; a weak D match, TRBD1 (5 bases). CDR1 is MNHEY, CDR2 SMNVEV, per germline (reference sequence). CDR3 length: 15 residues. Trimming took off 5 bases at V and 0 bases at J, with 10 bases between the two ends.

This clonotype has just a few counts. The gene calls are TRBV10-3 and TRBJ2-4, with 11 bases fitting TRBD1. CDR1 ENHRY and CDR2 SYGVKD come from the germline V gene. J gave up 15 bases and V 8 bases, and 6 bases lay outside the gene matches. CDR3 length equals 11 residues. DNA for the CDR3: TGTGCCATCGGGACAGGGGGTTTGGTGTACTTC. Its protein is CAIGTGGLVYF.

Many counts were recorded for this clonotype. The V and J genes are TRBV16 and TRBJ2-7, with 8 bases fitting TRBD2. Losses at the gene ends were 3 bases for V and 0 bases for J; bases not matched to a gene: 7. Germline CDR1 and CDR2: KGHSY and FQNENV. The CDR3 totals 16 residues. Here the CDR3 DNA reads TGTGCCAGCAGCCACGATAGCGGGGTCCTCTCCTACGAGCAGTACTTC. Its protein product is CASSHDSGVLSYEQYF.

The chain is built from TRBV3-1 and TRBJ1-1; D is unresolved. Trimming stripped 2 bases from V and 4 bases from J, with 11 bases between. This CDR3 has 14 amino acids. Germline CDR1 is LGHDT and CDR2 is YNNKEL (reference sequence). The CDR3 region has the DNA TGTGCCAGCAGCCAACGGGAGGCGGCCACTGAAGCTTTCTTT. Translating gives CASSQREAATEAFF.